The 7 T cell receptor beta chains reported below all come from one sample, sequenced in a study of siplizumab effects on memory and regulatory T cells (dated 2019 in TCRdb). The method was the immunoSEQ multiplex PCR assay. The clones in this table, taken by TCRdb from immuneACCESS, are in-frame only. Not every clone is retained; where verified, under half of the shortfall comes from an unresolved V gene, and the cause of the rest is unknown. The table for this sample lists more than 85,000 clones; roughly 92% of them were counted only once. The leading ten clones occupy around 1.1% of the sample. Source material: CD4+ T cells sorted from blood. These TCRs come from a human donor in good health.

The chain employs TRBV18 and TRBJ2-7; possible D gene TRBD1, 5 bases. Germline V gene sequence: CDR1 KGHSH, CDR2 LQKENI. The CDR3 sequence is 14 residues long. V lost 3 bases, J lost 3 bases, and 12 bases lay in between. CDR3 region: CASSPDSTVYEQYF. CDR3 DNA: TGTGCCAGCTCACCCGACAGTACTGTCTACGAGCAGTACTTC.

The chain joins TRBV5-1 to TRBJ2-1; 10 nucleotides align to TRBD2. The length of the CDR3 is 13 residues. Germline CDR1 and CDR2: SGHRS and YFSETQ. V was clipped by 5 bases and J by 8 bases; unmatched bases: 4. The CDR3 spells CASRDGTSDEQFF. For the CDR3, the DNA is TGCGCCAGCAGAGATGGGACTAGCGATGAGCAGTTCTTC. Full variable domain (outside the CDR3, taken from reference TRBV5-1 and TRBJ2-1): KAGVTQTPRYLIKTRGQQVTLSCSPISGHRSVSWYQQTPGQGLQFLFEYFSETQRNKGNFPGRFSGRQFSNSRSEMNVSTLELGDSALYLCASRDGTSDEQFFGPGTRLTVL.

The rearrangement uses TRBV15 and TRBJ2-1; TRBD2 matches 9 bases. Trimming at V came to 8 bases and at J to 11 bases, leaving 13 bases not matched to a gene. Germline CDR1 reads LNHNV; CDR2 reads YYDKDF (reference sequence). The CDR3 spans 14 residues. The DNA of the CDR3 is TGTGCCACCGGGGGTAGCGGGAGCTTTCCTAAGCAGTTCTTC. It encodes CATGGSGSFPKQFF.

This chain uses TRBV5-5 with TRBJ1-2, with 7 bases aligning to TRBD1. V lost 2 bases and J lost 7; bases outside the gene matches: 14. This CDR3 is built from 16 residues. Germline V gene sequence: CDR1 SGHKS, CDR2 YYEKEE (reference sequence). This CDR3 is CASSFDRIGGVGGYTF. Here the CDR3 DNA reads TGTGCCAGCAGCTTTGACCGCATAGGGGGCGTGGGTGGCTACACCTTC. Drawing the rest from reference TRBV5-5 and TRBJ1-2, the complete variable domain is DAGVTQSPTHLIKTRGQQVTLRCSPISGHKSVSWYQQVLGQGPQFIFQYYEKEERGRGNFPDRFSARQFPNYSSELNVNALLLGDSALYLCASSFDRIGGVGGYTFGSGTRLTVV.

The CDR3 loop is CASTPRGLGSQPQHF. In DNA, the CDR3 is TGTGCCAGCACTCCCCGGGGCTTGGGATCTCAGCCCCAGCATTTT. The J gene is TRBJ1-5, the V gene TRBV28, with D possibly TRBD1 on 5 matching bases. Trimming left V 7 bases short and J 6 bases short, with 19 bases between. CDR1 and CDR2 from the germline V gene are MDHEN and SYDVKM. The CDR3 is 15 residues long. Together with reference TRBV28 and TRBJ1-5, the CDR3 gives the full variable domain: DVKVTQSSRYLVKRTGEKVFLECVQDMDHENMFWYRQDPGLGLRLIYFSYDVKMKEKGDIPEGYSVSREKKERFSLILESASTNQTSMYLCASTPRGLGSQPQHFGDGTRLSIL.

CDR3 coding DNA: TGTGCCAGCAGTTACGGGCGACGAGAAAACACTGAAGCTTTCTTT. Translating it yields CASSYGRRENTEAFF. The rearrangement joins TRBV6-5 to TRBJ1-1; D is undetermined. Germline lookup yields CDR1 MNHEY and CDR2 SVGAGI. The CDR3 has 15 residues. The germline V and J ends were trimmed by 2 bases and 2 bases, with 12 bases remaining between them.

This chain uses TRBV1 with TRBJ2-1; the table names TRBD2, a call not compared with the DNA. TRBV1 is given as a pseudogene. This CDR3 spans 12 amino acids. The CDR3 region is CTSDNGSNEQFF. CDR3 sequence (DNA): TGCACCAGCGACAACGGGAGCAATGAGCAGTTCTTC.